Below, 30 T cell receptor beta chains from the same sample are listed, as sequenced in a study of neurological immune-mediated disorders. TCRdb re-called the 5' RACE reads with MiXCR, one entry per CDR3 protein. Among over 40,000 distinct CDR3 sequences listed, roughly 6.3% were seen once. The material sequenced was CD4+ T cells from blood. All receptors derive from a woman between 35 and 50 years old in good health.

This clonotype was detected many times. The chain joins TRBV4-3 to TRBJ1-1; D gene ambiguous. The length of the CDR3 is 14 residues. V lost 0 bases and J 6 bases, leaving 11 bases between the germline ends. Germline values: CDR1 LGHNA, CDR2 YSLEER. The CDR3 sequence is CASSQDGRIAEAFF. CDR3 nucleotide sequence: TGCGCCAGCAGCCAAGACGGCAGGATAGCTGAAGCTTTCTTT.

This clonotype appeared many times. The chain carries TRBV20-1 and TRBJ2-3; 7 bases are shared with TRBD2. This CDR3 has 15 amino acids. Germline values: CDR1 DFQATT, CDR2 SNEGSKA (reference sequence). V lost 1 base and J lost 0; bases outside the gene matches: 4. The CDR3 sequence is CSARVGTTSTDTQYF. In DNA, the CDR3 is TGCAGTGCTAGAGTCGGGACTACTAGCACAGATACGCAGTATTTT.

This clonotype showed up many times. The chain employs TRBV7-9 and TRBJ2-3, with a possible D match to TRBD2 (6 bases). CDR3 length: 16 amino acids. Looked up from germline, CDR1 is SEHNR and CDR2 is FQNEAQ (reference sequence). Trimming stripped 5 bases from V and 3 bases from J, with 18 bases between. In DNA form, the CDR3 reads TGTGCCAGCAGCGCCCTGGGAGGAATACTAACAGATACGCAGTATTTT. Translation: CASSALGGILTDTQYF.

There are many counts of this clonotype. The rearrangement links TRBV11-1 to TRBJ2-5, with D tentatively TRBD2 (6 bases). This CDR3 has 15 amino acids. Trimming removed 3 bases from V and 2 bases from J, with 13 bases in between. Germline V CDR1 and CDR2: SGHAT, FQDESV (reference sequence). The CDR3 DNA is TGTGCCAGCAGCTTGATAGCGGACACACAAGAGACCCAGTACTTC. Its protein is CASSLIADTQETQYF.

This clonotype appeared many times. In nucleotides, the CDR3 is TGCAGCGTTTCTTCGGGACAGGGGGCATTCACAGATACGCAGTATTTT. This codes for CSVSSGQGAFTDTQYF. The chain uses TRBV29-1 and TRBJ2-3; 12 bases line up with TRBD1. Germline V gene sequence: CDR1 SQVTM, CDR2 ANQGSEA. Trimming cost V 5 bases and J 2 bases; bases outside gene matches: 8. CDR3 length equals 16 residues.

The gene calls are TRBV19 and TRBJ2-4; 8 bases agree with TRBD1. The CDR3 contains 14 residues. Germline trimming cut 9 bases from V and 7 bases from J; bases unmatched to any gene: 11. Germline-derived CDR1 and CDR2 are LNHDA and SQIVND (reference sequence). The CDR3 region is CASHTGDRSNIQYF. Here the CDR3 DNA reads TGTGCCAGCCACACCGGGGACAGGTCGAACATTCAGTACTTC.

Concerning this clonotype: A clone one base away is much larger, so this may be a read error. The rearrangement links TRBV5-1 to TRBJ2-1, with TRBD2 identical over 13 bases. There are 16 residues in the CDR3. Germline lookup yields CDR1 SGHRS and CDR2 YFSETQ. The CDR3 reads CASSSLAGGPKNERFF. In DNA, the CDR3 is TGCGCCAGCAGCTCACTAGCGGGAGGGCCTAAAAATGAGCGGTTCTTC.

This clonotype was seen repeatedly, ten times or more. The CDR3 region is CASSTRTGDYGYTF. The CDR3 DNA reads TGTGCCAGCAGCACCCGGACAGGGGACTATGGCTACACCTTC. The chain recombines TRBV5-4 with TRBJ1-2; 9 bases are a match to TRBD1. The V and J ends lost 4 bases and 3 bases, in that order; junction bases with no gene match: 4. Germline values: CDR1 SGHNT, CDR2 YYREEE (reference sequence). This CDR3 region has 14 residues.

This clonotype was observed at least ten times. The CDR3 spells CSASKGGGPADTQYF. CDR3 in DNA: TGCAGTGCTAGTAAAGGGGGAGGGCCCGCAGATACGCAGTATTTT. V usage is TRBV20-1 and J usage is TRBJ2-3; D might be TRBD2 (7 bases). V lost 3 bases to trimming and J lost 4 bases, with 17 bases between them. Germline V gene lookup returns CDR1 DFQATT and CDR2 SNEGSKA (reference sequence). This CDR3 contains 15 residues.

This clonotype was found many times. V usage is TRBV7-9 and J usage is TRBJ2-7; D not resolved. Between the trimmed V and J ends, which lost 5 bases and 4 bases, there was a span of 9 bases. This CDR3 has 12 residues. Germline V gene lookup returns CDR1 SEHNR and CDR2 FQNEAQ (reference sequence). The CDR3 sequence: CASSPTNYEQYF. Here the CDR3 DNA reads TGTGCCAGCAGCCCAACAAATTACGAGCAGTACTTC.

This chain links TRBV5-1 with TRBJ2-7; 12 bases match TRBD1. With 1 base clipped from V and 4 bases from J, the junction kept 6 bases outside the gene matches. The CDR3 runs 16 residues. Germline V lookup: CDR1 SGHRS, CDR2 YFSETQ. The CDR3 is CASSLSPGQGAYEQYF. Written as DNA, the CDR3 is TGCGCCAGCAGCTTGTCGCCGGGACAGGGGGCATACGAGCAGTACTTC.

This clonotype was found many times. V gene TRBV5-6 combines with J gene TRBJ1-6; D is uncertain. V lost 1 base and J 0 bases, leaving 11 bases between the germline ends. This CDR3 spans 17 amino acids. Germline V gene sequence: CDR1 SGHDT, CDR2 YYEEEE. CDR3 nucleotide sequence: TGTGCCAGCAGCTTGCGGCAGGTGGGCTCCTATAATTCACCCCTCCACTTT. Residues: CASSLRQVGSYNSPLHF. Complete variable domain (other parts from reference TRBV5-6 and TRBJ1-6): DAGVTQSPTHLIKTRGQQVTLRCSPKSGHDTVSWYQQALGQGPQFIFQYYEEEERQRGNFPDRFSGHQFPNYSSELNVNALLLGDSALYLCASSLRQVGSYNSPLHFGNGTRLTVT.

This clonotype has ten or more counts. At one boundary the junction diverges from the germline segment, which might be a read error. The V gene is TRBV5-1, the J gene TRBJ2-7; a weak D match, TRBD2 (6 bases). Germline V gene lookup returns CDR1 SGHRS and CDR2 YFSETQ. The CDR3 is made up of 14 amino acids. CDR3 loop: CASRLEGAPDEQYF. CDR3 DNA: TGCGCCAGCAGATTGGAGGGTGCTCCCGACGAGCAGTACTTC.

This clonotype has at least ten counts. J is TRBJ1-5 and V is TRBV5-6, with D maybe TRBD1 (5 bases). V was clipped by 9 bases and J by 3 bases, with 7 bases between them. Germline V gene data show CDR1 as SGHDT and CDR2 as YYEEEE. This CDR3 is built from 11 residues. The chain's CDR3 is CATRDNQPQHF. CDR3 nucleotides: TGTGCCACCAGGGACAATCAGCCCCAGCATTTT.

This clonotype was seen at least ten times. V usage is TRBV5-1 and J usage is TRBJ2-2; 8 bases are a match to TRBD1. This CDR3 region has 14 residues. V shed 2 bases, J shed 4 bases, and the junction held 1 base outside the gene matches. Germline V gives CDR1 SGHRS, CDR2 YFSETQ. CDR3 amino acids: CASSFGQGTGELFF. The CDR3 bases are TGCGCCAGCAGCTTTGGACAGGGCACCGGGGAGCTGTTTTTT.

This clonotype has ten or more counts. The DNA of the CDR3 is TGTGCCAGCAGTTTGAGGGCAGGGCACACCTACGAGCAGTACTTC. Protein product: CASSLRAGHTYEQYF. The chain couples TRBV28 to TRBJ2-7; D tentatively reads TRBD1 or TRBD2 (5 bases each). V shed 3 bases and J shed 2 bases, with 14 bases lying between them. CDR3 length: 15 amino acids. Germline CDR1 reads MDHEN; CDR2 reads SYDVKM.

This clonotype was counted ten times or more. J is TRBJ2-5 and V is TRBV7-8; maybe TRBD2 (6 bases). Germline values: CDR1 SGHVS, CDR2 FQNEAQ. The CDR3 consists of 14 residues. Trimming pared 5 bases from V and 2 bases from J, leaving 12 bases between. The CDR3 loop is CASSAREIQETQYF. The CDR3 region has the DNA TGTGCCAGCAGCGCTCGGGAGATTCAAGAGACCCAGTACTTC.

The table lists this clonotype with many counts. The V gene is TRBV12-3 or TRBV12-4, the J gene TRBJ2-2; unclear D gene. CDR3 length: 15 amino acids. Trimming cost V 7 bases and J 6 bases, with 18 bases left between them. The CDR3 DNA reads TGTGCCAGCAATTCGGACGCTAGGCTCTCCGGGGAGCTGTTTTTT. Residues: CASNSDARLSGELFF.

There are many counts of this clonotype. The CDR3 here is CASSAPGLFPYEQYF. CDR3 sequence (DNA): TGTGCCAGTTCAGCCCCGGGACTTTTCCCCTACGAGCAGTACTTC. V is TRBV12-3 or TRBV12-4 and J is TRBJ2-7; D possibly corresponds to TRBD2 (6 bases). This CDR3 spans 15 amino acids. Trimming pared 9 bases from V and 2 bases from J, leaving 20 bases between.

This clonotype was detected many times. V and J are TRBV28 and TRBJ2-5, with 7 positions matching TRBD1. The junction had 4 bases not matched to a gene; V was cut back by 1 base and J by 2 bases. Germline V lookup: CDR1 MDHEN, CDR2 SYDVKM. This CDR3 comprises 15 residues. The CDR3 sequence: CASSLLDRLQETQYF. The CDR3 region has the DNA TGTGCCAGCAGTTTATTGGACAGGCTACAAGAGACCCAGTACTTC.

The genes are TRBV15 and TRBJ1-5; 9 positions agree with TRBD1. Germline V gene data show CDR1 as LNHNV and CDR2 as YYDKDF (reference sequence). This CDR3 comprises 18 residues. Trimming took 3 bases from V and 6 from J; bases not matched to a gene: 15. The CDR3 here is CATSRASGTGSGTQPQHF. The CDR3 region has the DNA TGTGCCACCAGCAGGGCATCCGGGACAGGGAGCGGCACTCAGCCCCAGCATTTT.

This clonotype was recorded at least ten times. V gene TRBV27 combines with J gene TRBJ2-3, with a weak D call TRBD2 (6 bases). Germline CDR1 MNHEY, CDR2 SMNVEV (reference sequence). The CDR3 consists of 13 residues. V lost 8 bases and J lost 4, with 13 bases in between. CDR3 residues: CASGRERADTQYF. The CDR3 DNA reads as TGTGCCAGCGGGCGGGAAAGGGCAGATACGCAGTATTTT.

The table lists this clonotype with many counts. The chain is built from TRBV18 and TRBJ2-3, with 9 bases that match TRBD2. The CDR3 is made up of 18 amino acids. V was clipped by 2 bases and J by 2 bases; unmatched bases: 11. Germline V CDR1 and CDR2: KGHSH, LQKENI. CDR3 region: CASSPLHAGGPSTDTQYF. The DNA for the CDR3 is TGTGCCAGCTCACCATTGCACGCGGGAGGGCCTTCCACAGATACGCAGTATTTT.

This chain links TRBV5-4 with TRBJ1-2, with unresolved D. V lost 3 bases to trimming and J lost 8 bases, with 20 bases between them. The germline CDR1 and CDR2 sequences are SGHNT and YYREEE (reference sequence). The CDR3 length is 15 residues. CDR3 in DNA: TGTGCCAGCAGCTATCAGAGAAAGGGAATGGAGGGCTACACCTTC. As protein: CASSYQRKGMEGYTF.

This clonotype has a count of ten or more. The gene calls are TRBV7-2 and TRBJ2-7, with a tentative D call TRBD1 (5 bases). The CDR3 extends over 16 amino acids. CDR1 is SGHTA and CDR2 is FQGNSA in the germline V gene. Trimming removed 1 base at V and 4 bases at J, with 17 bases between. Here the CDR3 reads CASSLGGLHGVYEQYF. CDR3 sequence (DNA): TGTGCCAGCAGCTTAGGGGGCCTTCATGGGGTATACGAGCAGTACTTC.

This clonotype is deemed medium-sized. The chain couples TRBV7-2 to TRBJ1-1; D is perhaps TRBD1 (5 bases). CDR1 is SGHTA, CDR2 FQGNSA, per germline. Deletions cut 1 base from V and 4 bases from J, with 13 bases between. The CDR3 has 15 amino acids. In DNA form, the CDR3 reads TGTGCCAGCAGCTTAGTCGGGGCGCGAAGCACTGAAGCTTTCTTT. Translated, it gives CASSLVGARSTEAFF. Complete variable domain (other parts from reference TRBV7-2 and TRBJ1-1): GAGVSQSPSNKVTEKGKDVELRCDPISGHTALYWYRQSLGQGLEFLIYFQGNSAPDKSGLPSDRFSAERTGGSVSTLTIQRTQQEDSAVYLCASSLVGARSTEAFFGQGTRLTVV.

There are many counts of this clonotype. The rearrangement joins TRBV5-1 to TRBJ2-1; 9 nucleotides agree with TRBD2. Germline assignment: CDR1 SGHRS and CDR2 YFSETQ. CDR3 length equals 17 residues. Trimming cost V 0 bases and J 3 bases; bases outside gene matches: 7. The chain's CDR3 is CASSLVRGGGGYNEQFF. In nucleotides, the CDR3 is TGCGCCAGCAGCTTGGTACGGGGCGGGGGGGGCTACAATGAGCAGTTCTTC. Supplemented by reference TRBV5-1 and TRBJ2-1, the full variable domain reads KAGVTQTPRYLIKTRGQQVTLSCSPISGHRSVSWYQQTPGQGLQFLFEYFSETQRNKGNFPGRFSGRQFSNSRSEMNVSTLELGDSALYLCASSLVRGGGGYNEQFFGPGTRLTVL.

This clonotype was counted many times. The V and J genes are TRBV20-1 and TRBJ2-3, with D tentatively TRBD2 (6 bases). The V end lost 5 bases, the J end lost 3 bases, and 15 bases lay between the germline ends. The CDR3 consists of 14 residues. CDR1 is DFQATT, CDR2 SNEGSKA, per germline (reference sequence). CDR3 amino acids: CSAGKREKTDTQYF. In DNA, the CDR3 is TGCAGTGCTGGCAAACGGGAGAAGACAGATACGCAGTATTTT.

This clonotype was seen many times. V and J are TRBV7-9 and TRBJ2-5; 10 bases align to TRBD2. This CDR3 has 16 residues. Trimming cost V 4 bases and J 5 bases; bases outside gene matches: 10. Germline V CDR1 and CDR2: SEHNR, FQNEAQ (reference sequence). The CDR3 region is CASSSDRLAGGETQYF. The CDR3 DNA reads TGTGCCAGCAGCTCTGATCGACTAGCGGGTGGGGAGACCCAGTACTTC. Full variable domain (rest looked up from reference TRBV7-9 and TRBJ2-5): DTGVSQNPRHKITKRGQNVTFRCDPISEHNRLYWYRQTLGQGPEFLTYFQNEAQLEKSRLLSDRFSAERPKGSFSTLEIQRTEQGDSAMYLCASSSDRLAGGETQYFGPGTRLLVL.

This clonotype is medium-sized within its sample. The chain's CDR3 is CASKREGLNTEAFF. CDR3 nucleotides: TGCGCCAGCAAACGGGAGGGTCTGAACACTGAAGCTTTCTTT. The V call is TRBV5-1, the J call TRBJ1-1; D gene ambiguous. The germline V gene has CDR1 SGHRS and CDR2 YFSETQ. V shed 6 bases and J shed 0 bases, with 12 bases lying between them. This CDR3 has 14 amino acids.